This TCR beta chain was identified during a study of shared clonotypes between healthy human individuals. Original methodology: With immunoSEQ giving junction-only sequences and no quality scores, filtering differed. The table came from immunoSEQ multiplex PCR; TCRdb's copy has only in-frame clones and leaves some out. The DNA was the basis for D and trimming; V, J and clone size are from that table. This sample has roughly 680,000 clones; just under 75% occur once, and the top ten carry roughly 1.8%. Study-wide results and caveats: A handful of donors shared 5% to 5.5% of their naive CD4 clonotypes.

This clone was observed a single time. Antigen specificity is unknown. V lost 6 bases to trimming and J lost 2 bases, with 5 bases between them. Germline assignment: CDR1 LNHDA and CDR2 SQIVND (reference sequence). This CDR3 has 12 residues. The clonotype comes from a woman in her 30s in good health. J is TRBJ2-1 and V is TRBV19; no clear D. Sequenced material: memory CD4+ T cells sorted from blood. Described subset: CD45RA-negative fraction. The DNA for the CDR3 is TGTGCCAGTAGAACAACCTACAATGAGCAGTTCTTC. Translating it yields CASRTTYNEQFF.